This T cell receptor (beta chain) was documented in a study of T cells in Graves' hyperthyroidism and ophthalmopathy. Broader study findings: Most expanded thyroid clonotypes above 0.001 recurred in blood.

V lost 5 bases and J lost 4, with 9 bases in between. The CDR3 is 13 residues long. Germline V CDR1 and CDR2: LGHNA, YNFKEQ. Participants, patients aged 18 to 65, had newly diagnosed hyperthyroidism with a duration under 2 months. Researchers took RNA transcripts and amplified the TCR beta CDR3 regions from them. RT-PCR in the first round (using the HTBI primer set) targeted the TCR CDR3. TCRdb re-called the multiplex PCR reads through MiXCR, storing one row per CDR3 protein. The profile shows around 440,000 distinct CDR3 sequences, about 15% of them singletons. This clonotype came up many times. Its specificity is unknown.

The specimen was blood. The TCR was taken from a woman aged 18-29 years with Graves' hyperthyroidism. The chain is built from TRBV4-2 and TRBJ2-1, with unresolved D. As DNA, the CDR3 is TGTGCCAGCAGCTACCCCCAGTACAATGAGCAGTTCTTC. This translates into CASSYPQYNEQFF.